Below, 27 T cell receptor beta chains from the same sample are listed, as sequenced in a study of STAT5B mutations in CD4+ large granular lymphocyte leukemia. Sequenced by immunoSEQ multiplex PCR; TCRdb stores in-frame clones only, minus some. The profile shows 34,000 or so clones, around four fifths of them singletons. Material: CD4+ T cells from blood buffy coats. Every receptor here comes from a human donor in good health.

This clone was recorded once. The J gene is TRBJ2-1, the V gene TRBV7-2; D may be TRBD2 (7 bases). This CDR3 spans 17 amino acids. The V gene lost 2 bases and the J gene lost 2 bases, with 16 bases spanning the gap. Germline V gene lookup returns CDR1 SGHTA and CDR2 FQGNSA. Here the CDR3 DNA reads TGTGCCAGCAGCTTAAGTCGGGGGCGGGAGCCCTACAATGAGCAGTTCTTC. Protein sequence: CASSLSRGREPYNEQFF.

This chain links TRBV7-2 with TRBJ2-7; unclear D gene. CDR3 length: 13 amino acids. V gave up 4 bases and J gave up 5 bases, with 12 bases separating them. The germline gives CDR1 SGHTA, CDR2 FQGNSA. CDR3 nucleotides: TGTGCCAGCAGCTCCCCCGCTCGCCACGAGCAGTACTTC. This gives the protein CASSSPARHEQYF.

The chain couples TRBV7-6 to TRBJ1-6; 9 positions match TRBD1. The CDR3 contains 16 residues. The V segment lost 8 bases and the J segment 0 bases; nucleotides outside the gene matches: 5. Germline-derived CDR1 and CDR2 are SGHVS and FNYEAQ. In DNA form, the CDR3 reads TGTGCCAGCCGGACAGGGGCCAGCTCCTATAATTCACCCCTCCACTTT. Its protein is CASRTGASSYNSPLHF.

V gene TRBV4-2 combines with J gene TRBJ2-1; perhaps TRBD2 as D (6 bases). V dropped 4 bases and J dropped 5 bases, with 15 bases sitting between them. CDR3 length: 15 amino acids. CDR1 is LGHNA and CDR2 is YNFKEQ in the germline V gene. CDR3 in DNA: TGTGCCAGCAGCCCCTCCGGGGGTTCTAACAATGAGCAGTTCTTC. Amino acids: CASSPSGGSNNEQFF.

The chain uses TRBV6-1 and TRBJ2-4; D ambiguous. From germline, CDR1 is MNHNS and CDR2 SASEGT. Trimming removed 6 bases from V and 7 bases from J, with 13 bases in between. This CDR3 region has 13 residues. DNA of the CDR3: TGTGCCAGCAGGCCTGGGGTTTCGAACATTCAGTACTTC. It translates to CASRPGVSNIQYF.

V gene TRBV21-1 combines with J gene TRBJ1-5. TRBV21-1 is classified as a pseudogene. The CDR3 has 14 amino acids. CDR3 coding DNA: TGTGCCAGCAGCCCTACGGCGGGGCACCAGCCCCAGCATTTT. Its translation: CASSPTAGHQPQHF.

The CDR3 DNA follows: TGTGCTAGTGGGGGGTCTCGTTTCGATGAGCAGTTCTTC. Translated, it gives CASGGSRFDEQFF. The rearrangement uses TRBV12-5 and TRBJ2-1, with unresolved D. The CDR3 loop spans 13 amino acids. V was pared by 6 bases and J by 8 bases, with 14 bases between. The germline CDR1 and CDR2 sequences are LGHNT and FRNRAP.

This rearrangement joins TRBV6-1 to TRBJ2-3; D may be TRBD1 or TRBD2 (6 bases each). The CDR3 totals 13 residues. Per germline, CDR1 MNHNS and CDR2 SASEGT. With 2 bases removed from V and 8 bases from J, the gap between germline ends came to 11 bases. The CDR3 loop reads CASSELEGGTQYF. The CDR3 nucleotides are TGTGCCAGCAGTGAATTGGAGGGGGGTACGCAGTATTTT.

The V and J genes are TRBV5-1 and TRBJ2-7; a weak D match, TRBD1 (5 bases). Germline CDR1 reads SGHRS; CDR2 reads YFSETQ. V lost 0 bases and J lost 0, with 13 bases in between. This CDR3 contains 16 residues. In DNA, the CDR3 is TGCGCCAGCAGCTTGGCCTCGGACACTGTCTCCTACGAGCAGTACTTC. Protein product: CASSLASDTVSYEQYF.

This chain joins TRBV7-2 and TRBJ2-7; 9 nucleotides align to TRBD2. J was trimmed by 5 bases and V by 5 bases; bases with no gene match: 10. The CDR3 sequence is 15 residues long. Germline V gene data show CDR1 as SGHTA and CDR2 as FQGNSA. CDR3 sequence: CASSLGGAGGDEQYF. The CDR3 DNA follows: TGTGCCAGCAGCCTCGGGGGAGCGGGAGGCGACGAGCAGTACTTC.

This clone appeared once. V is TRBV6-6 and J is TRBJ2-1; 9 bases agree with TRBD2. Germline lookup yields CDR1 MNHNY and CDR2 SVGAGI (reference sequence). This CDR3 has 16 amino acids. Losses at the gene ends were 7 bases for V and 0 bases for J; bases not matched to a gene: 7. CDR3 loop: CASTEGSGSSYNEQFF. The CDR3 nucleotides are TGTGCCAGCACCGAAGGTAGCGGGAGCTCCTACAATGAGCAGTTCTTC.

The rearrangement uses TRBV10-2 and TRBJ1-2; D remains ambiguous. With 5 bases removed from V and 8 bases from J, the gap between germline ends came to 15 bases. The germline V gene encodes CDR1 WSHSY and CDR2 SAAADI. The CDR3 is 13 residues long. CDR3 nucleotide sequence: TGCGCCAGCAGTTGGACTGGTTTGGAGGGCTACACCTTC. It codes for CASSWTGLEGYTF.

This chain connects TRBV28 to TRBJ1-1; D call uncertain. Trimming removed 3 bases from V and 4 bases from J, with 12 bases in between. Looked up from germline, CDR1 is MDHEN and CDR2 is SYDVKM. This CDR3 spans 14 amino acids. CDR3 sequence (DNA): TGTGCCAGCAGTTTTGGTGTGCGAGGCACTGAAGCTTTCTTT. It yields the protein CASSFGVRGTEAFF.

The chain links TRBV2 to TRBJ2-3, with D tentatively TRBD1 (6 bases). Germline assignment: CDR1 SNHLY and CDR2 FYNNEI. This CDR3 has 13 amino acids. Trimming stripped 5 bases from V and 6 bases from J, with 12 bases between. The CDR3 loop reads CASSPRQVDTQYF. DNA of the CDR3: TGTGCCAGCAGTCCAAGACAGGTGGATACGCAGTATTTT.

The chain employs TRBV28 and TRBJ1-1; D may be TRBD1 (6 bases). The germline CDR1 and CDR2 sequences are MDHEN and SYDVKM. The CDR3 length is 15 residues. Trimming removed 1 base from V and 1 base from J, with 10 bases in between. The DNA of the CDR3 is TGTGCCAGCAGTTTATTGCAGGGGTCGAACACTGAAGCTTTCTTT. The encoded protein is CASSLLQGSNTEAFF.

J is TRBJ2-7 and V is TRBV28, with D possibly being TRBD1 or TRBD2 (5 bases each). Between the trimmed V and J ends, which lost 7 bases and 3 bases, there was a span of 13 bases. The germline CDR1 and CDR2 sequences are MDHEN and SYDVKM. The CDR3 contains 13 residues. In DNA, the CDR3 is TGTGCCAGCAAAAGAGGGGACCTCTACGAGCAGTACTTC. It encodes CASKRGDLYEQYF.

The CDR3 reads CASSYSTSGSSEQFF. CDR3 sequence (DNA): TGTGCCAGCAGTTACTCGACTAGCGGGAGCTCTGAGCAGTTCTTC. The rearrangement links TRBV6-5 to TRBJ2-1, with 12 bases aligning to TRBD2. Per germline, CDR1 MNHEY and CDR2 SVGAGI. Trimming took 0 bases from V and 9 from J; bases not matched to a gene: 3. The CDR3 is 15 amino acids.

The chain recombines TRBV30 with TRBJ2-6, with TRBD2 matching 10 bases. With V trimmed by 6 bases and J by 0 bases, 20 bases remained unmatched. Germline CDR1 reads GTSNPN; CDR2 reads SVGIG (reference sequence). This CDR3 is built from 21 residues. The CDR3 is CACPRAEKSGRAPSGANVLTF. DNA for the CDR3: TGTGCCTGCCCACGTGCGGAAAAAAGCGGGAGGGCACCCTCTGGGGCCAACGTCCTGACTTTC. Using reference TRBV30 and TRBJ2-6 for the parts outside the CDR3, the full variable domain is SQTIHQWPATLVQPVGSPLSLECTVEGTSNPNLYWYRQAAGRGLQLLFYSVGIGQISSEVPQNLSASRPQDRQFILSSKKLLLSDSGFYLCACPRAEKSGRAPSGANVLTFGAGSRLTVL.

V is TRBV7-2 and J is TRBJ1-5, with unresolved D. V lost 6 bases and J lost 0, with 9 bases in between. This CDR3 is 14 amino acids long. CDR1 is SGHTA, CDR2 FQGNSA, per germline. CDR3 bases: TGTGCCAGCAGGCAAACCGATAGCAATCAGCCCCAGCATTTT. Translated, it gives CASRQTDSNQPQHF.

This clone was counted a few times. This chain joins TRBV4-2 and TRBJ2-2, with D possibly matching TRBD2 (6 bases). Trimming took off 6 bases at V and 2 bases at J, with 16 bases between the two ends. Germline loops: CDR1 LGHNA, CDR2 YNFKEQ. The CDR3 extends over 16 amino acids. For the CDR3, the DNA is TGTGCCAGCAGTCGCATAACGACTAGTAACACCGGGGAGCTGTTTTTT. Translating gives CASSRITTSNTGELFF.

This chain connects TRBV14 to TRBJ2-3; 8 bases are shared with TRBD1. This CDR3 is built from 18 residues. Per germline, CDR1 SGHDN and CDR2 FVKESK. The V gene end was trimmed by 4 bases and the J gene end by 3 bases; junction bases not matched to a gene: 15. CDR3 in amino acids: CASSPLNRGFVRTDTQYF. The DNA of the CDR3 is TGTGCCAGCAGCCCACTCAACAGGGGGTTCGTCCGAACAGATACGCAGTATTTT. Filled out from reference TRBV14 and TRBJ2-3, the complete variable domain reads EAGVTQFPSHSVIEKGQTVTLRCDPISGHDNLYWYRRVMGKEIKFLLHFVKESKQDESGMPNNRFLAERTGGTYSTLKVQPAELEDSGVYFCASSPLNRGFVRTDTQYFGPGTRLTVL.

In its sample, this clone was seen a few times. Here the CDR3 reads CSVGRQGMEGYTF. As DNA, the CDR3 is TGCAGCGTGGGCAGACAGGGGATGGAAGGCTACACCTTC. J is TRBJ1-2 and V is TRBV29-1; TRBD1 aligns across 8 bases. The CDR3 extends over 13 amino acids. J lost 8 bases, V lost 6 bases, and 11 bases had no gene match. Germline CDR1 reads SQVTM; CDR2 reads ANQGSEA.

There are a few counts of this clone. This CDR3 is CASSVTSGNSYEQYF. CDR3 DNA sequence: TGTGCCAGCAGCGTGACTAGCGGGAACTCCTACGAGCAGTACTTC. This sequence joins TRBV7-3 and TRBJ2-7; 11 positions match TRBD2. Germline V lookup: CDR1 SGHTA, CDR2 FQGTGA. The CDR3 runs to 15 residues. Trimming at V came to 5 bases and at J to 0 bases, leaving 3 bases not matched to a gene.

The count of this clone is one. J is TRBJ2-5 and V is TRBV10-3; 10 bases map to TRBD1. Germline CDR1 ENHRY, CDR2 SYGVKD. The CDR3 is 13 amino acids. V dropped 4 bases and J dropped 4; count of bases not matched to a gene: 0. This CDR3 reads CAISGTGGETQYF. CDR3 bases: TGTGCCATCAGTGGGACAGGGGGAGAGACCCAGTACTTC.

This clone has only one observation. The chain's CDR3 is CASSEGSGSFSETQYF. In DNA form, the CDR3 reads TGTGCCAGCAGCGAGGGGAGCGGGAGTTTTTCAGAGACCCAGTACTTC. The chain recombines TRBV5-4 with TRBJ2-5; 8 bases map to TRBD2. The V gene's germline CDR1 is SGHNT and CDR2 YYREEE (reference sequence). This CDR3 has 16 amino acids. Trimming took 4 bases from V and 4 from J; bases not matched to a gene: 12.

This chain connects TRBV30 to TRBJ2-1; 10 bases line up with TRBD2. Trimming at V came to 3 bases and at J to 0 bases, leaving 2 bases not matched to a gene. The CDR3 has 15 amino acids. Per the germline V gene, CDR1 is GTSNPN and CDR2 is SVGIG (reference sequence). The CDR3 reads CAWRIAGGSYNEQFF. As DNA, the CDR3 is TGTGCCTGGAGGATAGCGGGAGGCTCCTACAATGAGCAGTTCTTC.

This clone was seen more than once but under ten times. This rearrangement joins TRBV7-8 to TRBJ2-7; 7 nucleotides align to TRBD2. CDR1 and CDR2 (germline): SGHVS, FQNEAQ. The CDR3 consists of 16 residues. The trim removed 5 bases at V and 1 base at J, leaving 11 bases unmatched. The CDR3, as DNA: TGTGCCAGCAGCCGGTCTGCGACTAGCAGATCCTACGAGCAGTACTTC. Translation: CASSRSATSRSYEQYF.